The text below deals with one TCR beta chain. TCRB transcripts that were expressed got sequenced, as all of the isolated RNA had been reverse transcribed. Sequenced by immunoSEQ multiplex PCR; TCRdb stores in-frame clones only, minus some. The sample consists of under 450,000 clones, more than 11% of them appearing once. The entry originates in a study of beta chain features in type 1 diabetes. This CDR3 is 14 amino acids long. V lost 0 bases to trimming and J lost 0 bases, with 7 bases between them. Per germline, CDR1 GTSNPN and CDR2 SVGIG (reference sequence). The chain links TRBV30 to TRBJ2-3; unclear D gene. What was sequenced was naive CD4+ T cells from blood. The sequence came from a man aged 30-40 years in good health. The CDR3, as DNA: TGTGCCTGGAGTGTAGGCTACAGCACAGATACGCAGTATTTT. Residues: CAWSVGYSTDTQYF.